This record concerns one T cell receptor beta chain sequence. Its target is not known. These data belong to a study of blood T cells in healthy people across ages. The V and J ends lost 3 bases and 0 bases respectively, with 12 bases between them. The CDR3 runs 16 residues. Next came a second PCR, run for about 7 to 11 cycles, which used a sample-barcoded 5' primer along with a J-beta primer mix. TCRdb fed the 5' RACE reads into MiXCR, producing one record per CDR3 protein. The sample contains more than 1 million distinct CDR3 sequences, more than 35% of which appear only once. Study-wide results and caveats: Aged donors had fewer naive CD4+ cells and lower diversity than long-lived donors.

The sequence came from a woman aged 55-69 years in good health. This rearrangement joins TRBV12-3 or TRBV12-4 to TRBJ1-5; possible D gene TRBD1, 6 bases. Sequenced: blood. CDR3 DNA: TGTGCCAGCAGTTTTGAAGGGGGAGATAGCAATCAGCCCCAGCATTTT. This gives the protein CASSFEGGDSNQPQHF.